This T cell receptor beta chain was recovered during a study of shared clonotypes between healthy human individuals. Overall study context: The study drew on two women and a few men aged 18 to 49 as donors.

Libraries were prepared by immunoSEQ multiplex PCR; TCRdb keeps only in-frame clonotypes and omits some of them. The data contain about 1.5 million clones, 95% to 99% of them singletons. As for this clone: Its antigen is as yet unknown.

Study results and caveats: Blood alone was sampled, and tissue repertoires likely differ.

The CDR3 runs to 13 residues. V lost 4 bases, J lost 4 bases, and 11 bases lay in between. The chain is built from TRBV7-1 and TRBJ2-7, with a tentative D call TRBD1 (6 bases). TRBV7-1 is marked as an open reading frame, function uncertain. The sample was naive CD4+ T cells sorted from blood. Indicated subset: CD45RA+ positively selected. This TCR came from a man aged 30 to 45 in good health. The CDR3, as DNA: TGTGCCAGCAGCTTAAGACAGGTTTACGAGCAGTACTTC. Residues: CASSLRQVYEQYF.